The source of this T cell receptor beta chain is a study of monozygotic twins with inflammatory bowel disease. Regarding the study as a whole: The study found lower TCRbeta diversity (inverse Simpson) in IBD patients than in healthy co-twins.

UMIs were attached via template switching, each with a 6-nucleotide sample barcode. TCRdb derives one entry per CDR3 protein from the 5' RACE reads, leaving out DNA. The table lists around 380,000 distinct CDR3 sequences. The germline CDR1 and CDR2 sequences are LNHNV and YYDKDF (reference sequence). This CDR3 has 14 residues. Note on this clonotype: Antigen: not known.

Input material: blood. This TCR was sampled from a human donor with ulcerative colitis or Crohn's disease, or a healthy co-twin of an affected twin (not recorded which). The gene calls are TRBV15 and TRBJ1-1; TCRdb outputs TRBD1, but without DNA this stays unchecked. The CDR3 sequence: CATSGDRGNTEAFF.